Shown below are 10 T cell receptor beta chains from a single sample sequenced in a study of blood T cell repertoires in COVID-19. Clones were read by immunoSEQ multiplex PCR, and TCRdb kept only the in-frame ones, dropping some. The data show around 200,000 clones, with approximately 89% seen just once and 0.77% held by the top ten. Material: PBMCs or T cells enriched from blood (not recorded which). Source of these receptors: a woman between 18 and 29 years old who had recovered from COVID-19.

The genes are TRBV7-2 and TRBJ2-7; the match to TRBD1 covers 7 bases. V shed 3 bases, J shed 1 base, and the junction held 6 bases outside the gene matches. The CDR3 contains 15 residues. Germline CDR1 SGHTA, CDR2 FQGNSA. The CDR3 reads CASSFGPGGSYEQYF. CDR3 sequence (DNA): TGTGCCAGCAGCTTTGGGCCAGGGGGATCCTACGAGCAGTACTTC.

The genes are TRBV2 and TRBJ2-3; the match to TRBD2 covers 8 bases. V gave up 2 bases and J gave up 4 bases; unmatched junction bases: 5. Germline-derived CDR1 and CDR2 are SNHLY and FYNNEI. The CDR3 length is 15 residues. In DNA, the CDR3 is TGTGCCAGCAGTGAATCCGCGGGAGGATCAGATACGCAGTATTTT. Translation gives CASSESAGGSDTQYF. The complete variable domain, with remaining parts taken from reference TRBV2 and TRBJ2-3, reads EPEVTQTPSHQVTQMGQEVILRCVPISNHLYFYWYRQILGQKVEFLVSFYNNEISEKSEIFDDQFSVERPDGSNFTLKIRSTKLEDSAMYFCASSESAGGSDTQYFGPGTRLTVL.

The gene calls are TRBV5-5 and TRBJ2-7, with 7 positions matching TRBD1. Germline-derived CDR1 and CDR2 are SGHKS and YYEKEE (reference sequence). CDR3 size: 14 residues. Trimming removed 3 bases from V and 4 bases from J; junction bases left unmatched: 7. The CDR3 nucleotides are TGTGCCAGCAGCTCTCACAGGGGTCAATACGAGCAGTACTTC. Protein: CASSSHRGQYEQYF.

Only a few counts were recorded for this clone. The genes are TRBV5-8 and TRBJ1-6; TRBD1 agrees at 7 bases. V shed 2 bases and J 8 bases; nucleotides not matched to a gene: 7. The CDR3 runs to 15 residues. Germline loops: CDR1 SGHTS, CDR2 YDEGEE. CDR3 in DNA: TGTGCCAGCAGCTTCTTTGGGACAGCCTATTCACCCCTCCACTTT. Protein product: CASSFFGTAYSPLHF.

The chain is built from TRBV6-5 and TRBJ2-7; 8 bases line up with TRBD2. Germline values: CDR1 MNHEY, CDR2 SVGAGI. Unmatched junction bases numbered 13, after V lost 7 bases and J lost 5 bases. The CDR3 spans 15 residues. In nucleotides, the CDR3 is TGTGCCAGCACTAATAGGGCGGGAGGAGGCGACGAGCAGTACTTC. Amino acids: CASTNRAGGGDEQYF.

The chain recombines TRBV27 with TRBJ1-1; the D gene is possibly TRBD1 (5 bases). The V end was cut by 3 bases, the J end by 6 bases, with 14 bases between. Germline-derived CDR1 and CDR2 are MNHEY and SMNVEV (reference sequence). There are 14 residues in the CDR3. CDR3: CASSFAGRNAEAFF. The CDR3 bases are TGTGCCAGCAGTTTTGCAGGGCGTAACGCTGAAGCTTTCTTT.

The chain carries TRBV27 and TRBJ2-2; tentatively, D is TRBD2 (5 bases). Trimming pared 6 bases from V and 1 base from J, leaving 6 bases between. CDR3 size: 13 residues. CDR1 is MNHEY and CDR2 is SMNVEV in the germline V gene (reference sequence). The CDR3 loop reads CASRGLNTGELFF. For the CDR3, the DNA is TGTGCCAGCAGAGGACTGAACACCGGGGAGCTGTTTTTT.

The chain employs TRBV3-1 (or the pseudogene TRBV3-2) and TRBJ2-6, with D tentatively TRBD1 (6 bases). Trimming took off 4 bases at V and 2 bases at J, with 9 bases between the two ends. The CDR3 runs to 15 residues. From germline, CDR1 is LGHDT and CDR2 YNNKEL (reference sequence). For the CDR3, the DNA is TGTGCCAGCAGCCTTCAGGGGCCTGGGGCCAACGTCCTGACTTTC. Translation: CASSLQGPGANVLTF.

The J gene is TRBJ2-1, the V gene TRBV30; 7 bases are a match to TRBD2. This CDR3 has 13 residues. The V segment lost 7 bases and the J segment 7 bases; nucleotides outside the gene matches: 10. CDR1 is GTSNPN and CDR2 is SVGIG in the germline V gene (reference sequence). The chain's CDR3 is CAFYGGSGNEQFF. As DNA, the CDR3 is TGTGCCTTCTACGGGGGGTCCGGAAATGAGCAGTTCTTC. Looking up the rest from reference TRBV30 and TRBJ2-1 gives the full variable domain: SQTIHQWPATLVQPVGSPLSLECTVEGTSNPNLYWYRQAAGRGLQLLFYSVGIGQISSEVPQNLSASRPQDRQFILSSKKLLLSDSGFYLCAFYGGSGNEQFFGPGTRLTVL.

The chain employs TRBV7-9 and TRBJ2-1, with 8 bases identical to TRBD2. The V segment lost 1 base and the J segment 4 bases; nucleotides outside the gene matches: 3. Per germline, CDR1 SEHNR and CDR2 FQNEAQ (reference sequence). The CDR3 spans 15 residues. As DNA, the CDR3 is TGTGCCAGCAGCTTAGACGGGAGGGATTACAATGAGCAGTTCTTC. Translation gives CASSLDGRDYNEQFF.